One and the same sample provided the 13 T cell receptor beta chains below, sequenced in a study of blood T cell repertoires in COVID-19. Sequenced by immunoSEQ multiplex PCR; TCRdb stores in-frame clones only, minus some. The sample has around 200,000 clones; more than 70% are singletons. Sequencing was performed on peripheral blood. Receptors were obtained from a woman aged 80 or older with active or convalescent COVID-19.

The table lists this clone with a count of one. The chain has TRBV5-6 and TRBJ2-5; 8 bases fit TRBD2. Looked up from germline, CDR1 is SGHDT and CDR2 is YYEEEE. The CDR3 sequence is 15 residues long. The trim removed 5 bases at V and 5 bases at J, leaving 11 bases unmatched. CDR3 sequence (DNA): TGTGCCAGCAGGCGCACGGGACTAGTCGATGAGACCCAGTACTTC. Translating it yields CASRRTGLVDETQYF.

This clone occurred many times. J is TRBJ2-7 and V is TRBV10-1, with TRBD1 as a possible D gene (6 bases). Germline lookup yields CDR1 WNHNN and CDR2 SYGVQD (reference sequence). CDR3 length: 13 residues. Between the trimmed V and J ends, which lost 2 bases and 9 bases, there was a span of 14 bases. CDR3 nucleotide sequence: TGCGCCAGCAGTGAGGTTGGCAGGGGTACGCAGTACTTC. The encoded protein is CASSEVGRGTQYF.

The V call is TRBV10-3, the J call TRBJ1-2; the match to TRBD1 covers 7 bases. CDR1 is ENHRY and CDR2 is SYGVKD in the germline V gene. The CDR3 is 13 amino acids. Unmatched junction bases numbered 5, after V lost 8 bases and J lost 2 bases. CDR3 nucleotides: TGTGCCATCGGGGAACAGGGGAACTATGGCTACACCTTC. Translated: CAIGEQGNYGYTF.

This clone was found many times. The V and J genes are TRBV19 and TRBJ1-4; D is ambiguous. The CDR3 consists of 15 residues. Germline CDR1 and CDR2: LNHDA and SQIVND (reference sequence). Deletions cut 7 bases from V and 5 bases from J, with 17 bases between. CDR3: CASNEHERRNEKLFF. In nucleotides, the CDR3 is TGTGCCAGTAATGAACATGAGAGGAGAAATGAAAAACTGTTTTTT.

This clone was counted a few times. The J gene is TRBJ1-5, the V gene TRBV24-1; D remains unclear. Germline CDR1 reads KGHDR; CDR2 reads SFDVKD. The V end was cut by 4 bases, the J end by 1 base, with 13 bases between. This CDR3 is built from 16 residues. CDR3 region: CATSEGGLGSNQPQHF. The CDR3 nucleotides are TGTGCCACCAGTGAGGGAGGGCTGGGAAGCAATCAGCCCCAGCATTTT.

This clone appeared once. The genes are TRBV7-2 and TRBJ2-5; 7 nucleotides agree with TRBD1. This CDR3 contains 14 residues. Germline values: CDR1 SGHTA, CDR2 FQGNSA. The junction had 10 bases not matched to a gene; V was cut back by 5 bases and J by 7 bases. DNA of the CDR3: TGTGCCAGCAGCGAGACAGGGTACTATGTGACCCAGTACTTC. This encodes CASSETGYYVTQYF.

This chain joins TRBV12-5 and TRBJ1-1; TRBD1 matches 9 bases. The length of the CDR3 is 13 residues. Per germline, CDR1 LGHNT and CDR2 FRNRAP. V dropped 2 bases and J dropped 7; count of bases not matched to a gene: 2. The CDR3 coding sequence is TGTGCTAGTGGTTTGACAGGGGGCAGTGAAGCTTTCTTT. Its protein product is CASGLTGGSEAFF. Based on the CDR3 plus reference TRBV12-5 and TRBJ1-1, the full variable domain is DARVTQTPRHKVTEMGQEVTMRCQPILGHNTVFWYRQTMMQGLELLAYFRNRAPLDDSGMPKDRFSAEMPDATLATLKIQPSEPRDSAVYFCASGLTGGSEAFFGQGTRLTVV.

V is TRBV5-1 and J is TRBJ1-4, with 7 positions matching TRBD1. Germline assignment: CDR1 SGHRS and CDR2 YFSETQ. This CDR3 has 17 amino acids. Trimming took 3 bases from V and 2 from J; bases not matched to a gene: 10. CDR3 sequence: CASSSSTGIKTNEKLFF. The CDR3 DNA is TGCGCCAGCAGCTCCTCGACAGGGATTAAGACTAATGAAAAACTGTTTTTT. Combining the CDR3 with reference TRBV5-1 and TRBJ1-4 gives the whole variable domain KAGVTQTPRYLIKTRGQQVTLSCSPISGHRSVSWYQQTPGQGLQFLFEYFSETQRNKGNFPGRFSGRQFSNSRSEMNVSTLELGDSALYLCASSSSTGIKTNEKLFFGSGTQLSVL.

The rearrangement uses TRBV28 and TRBJ2-2, with 8 bases identical to TRBD1. J lost 7 bases, V lost 1 base, and 5 bases had no gene match. The CDR3 is made up of 15 amino acids. The germline CDR1 and CDR2 sequences are MDHEN and SYDVKM. CDR3 sequence (DNA): TGTGCCAGCAGTTTATCGGACAGGGAATTCGGGGAGCTGTTTTTT. Protein: CASSLSDREFGELFF. The variable domain in full, completed from reference TRBV28 and TRBJ2-2, reads DVKVTQSSRYLVKRTGEKVFLECVQDMDHENMFWYRQDPGLGLRLIYFSYDVKMKEKGDIPEGYSVSREKKERFSLILESASTNQTSMYLCASSLSDREFGELFFGEGSRLTVL.

This chain links TRBV7-8 with TRBJ1-5; no clear D gene. This CDR3 is built from 15 residues. The germline V gene encodes CDR1 SGHVS and CDR2 FQNEAQ. Between the trimmed V and J ends, which lost 1 base and 2 bases, there was a span of 9 bases. The CDR3 here is CASSLGRWGNQPQHF. For the CDR3, the DNA is TGTGCCAGCAGCTTAGGGCGGTGGGGCAATCAGCCCCAGCATTTT.

The chain uses TRBV10-1 and TRBJ2-5; maybe TRBD2 (6 bases). The CDR3 contains 16 residues. Looked up from germline, CDR1 is WNHNN and CDR2 is SYGVQD (reference sequence). V lost 3 bases to trimming and J lost 1 base, with 15 bases between them. CDR3 amino acids: CASSDDFSGIQETQYF. CDR3 sequence (DNA): TGCGCCAGCAGTGACGACTTTAGCGGTATCCAAGAGACCCAGTACTTC.

The chain links TRBV20-1 to TRBJ1-5; D gene uncertain. The CDR3 runs to 11 residues. Germline V gives CDR1 DFQATT, CDR2 SNEGSKA (reference sequence). Trimming cost V 3 bases and J 3 bases, with 3 bases left between them. CDR3 nucleotides: TGCAGTGCTAGCTCCAATCAGCCCCAGCATTTT. The encoded protein is CSASSNQPQHF.

The genes are TRBV6-6 and TRBJ2-1, with D possibly matching TRBD1 (6 bases). The germline V gene has CDR1 MNHNY and CDR2 SVGAGI (reference sequence). V was clipped by 9 bases and J by 9 bases, with 9 bases between them. CDR3 length: 10 amino acids. The CDR3 sequence is CASKQGEQFF. The CDR3, as DNA: TGTGCCAGTAAACAGGGTGAGCAGTTCTTC.